This TCR beta chain derives from a study of blood T cell repertoires in COVID-19. Those enrolled, adults aged roughly 18 to 100 years, came from about two dozen US areas. Libraries were prepared by immunoSEQ multiplex PCR; TCRdb keeps only in-frame clonotypes and omits some of them. This sample has approximately 440,000 clones, with about 90% found just once. CDR1 is SGHAT, CDR2 FQNNGV, per germline. Deletions cut 6 bases from V and 4 bases from J, with 12 bases between. The length of the CDR3 is 13 residues. Specimen: PBMCs or T cells enriched from blood (not recorded which). The chain joins TRBV11-2 to TRBJ2-5; possibly TRBD2 for D (7 bases). This receptor was obtained from a woman between 18 and 29 years old who had recovered from COVID-19. This chain's CDR3 is CASRVGGGETQYF. CDR3 DNA sequence: TGTGCCAGCAGGGTGGGAGGGGGAGAGACCCAGTACTTC.